This T cell receptor (beta chain) was obtained from a study of radiotherapy plus CTLA-4 blockade in lung cancer (dated by TCRdb to 2016 to 2019). Regarding the research as a whole: Among enrolled patients, 18% had an objective response and roughly 31% reached disease control. Study-level results and caveats: The strongest predictors of response were reported to be early dynamic shifts in blood T cell clones along with a rise in serum interferon-beta following radiation. After treatment with radiotherapy and ipilimumab, TCR clones that originated in tumors expanded in peripheral blood.

In its sample, this clone was seen once. Its binding antigen is unknown. Base-call qualities are not available, and no considerably larger clone is one nucleotide away. V is pruned by 2 bases and J by 13 bases, leaving 2 bases of the junction without a gene match. Sequences SGHDT (CDR1) and YYEEEE (CDR2) are obtained from the germline V gene. The CDR3 has 11 amino acids, counting the end cysteine and phenylalanine. Only CDR3 DNA is held: 33 bases, read in frame from base 1. Library generation was performed with the immunoSEQ multiplex PCR assay. TCRdb re-hosts the immuneACCESS table, in-frame sequences only. Its copies lack some clones; in the studies checked, an unresolved V gene accounts for under half of them, and the cause for the rest is not known. This sample has about 45,000 clones in its table, and 73% of those were observed once. 3.5% of the sample lies in the top ten. In this study, focal radiation therapy paired with CTLA-4 blockade (ipilimumab) was tested in patients who had chemo-refractory metastatic non-small-cell lung cancer.

This sequence was found in a human donor with non-small cell lung cancer who had a complete response to radiotherapy plus ipilimumab. The sequence links TRBV5-6 to TRBJ2-5; 10 middle bases align to TRBD1. The source was peripheral blood, collected from a patient treated with radiotherapy plus ipilimumab. The CDR3 is CASSFGTGVYF. In nucleotides, the sequence is TGTGCCAGCAGCTTTGGGACAGGGGTGTACTTC.